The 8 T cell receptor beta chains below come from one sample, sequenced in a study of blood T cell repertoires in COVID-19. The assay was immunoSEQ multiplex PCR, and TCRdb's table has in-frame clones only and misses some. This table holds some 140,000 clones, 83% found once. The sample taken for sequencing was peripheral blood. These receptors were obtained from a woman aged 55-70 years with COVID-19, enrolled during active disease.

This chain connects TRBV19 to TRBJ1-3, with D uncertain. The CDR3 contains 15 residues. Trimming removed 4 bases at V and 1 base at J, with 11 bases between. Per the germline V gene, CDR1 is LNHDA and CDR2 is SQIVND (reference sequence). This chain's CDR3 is CASSTSGRSGNTIYF. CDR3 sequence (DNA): TGTGCCAGTAGTACTAGCGGCCGTTCTGGAAACACCATATATTTT.

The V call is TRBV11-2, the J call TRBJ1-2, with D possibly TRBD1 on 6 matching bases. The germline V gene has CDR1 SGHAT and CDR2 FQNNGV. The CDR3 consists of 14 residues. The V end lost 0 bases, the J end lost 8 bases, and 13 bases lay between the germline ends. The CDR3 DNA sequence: TGTGCCAGCAGCTTAGAGGGGGCGATAGGGGGCTACACCTTC. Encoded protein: CASSLEGAIGGYTF.

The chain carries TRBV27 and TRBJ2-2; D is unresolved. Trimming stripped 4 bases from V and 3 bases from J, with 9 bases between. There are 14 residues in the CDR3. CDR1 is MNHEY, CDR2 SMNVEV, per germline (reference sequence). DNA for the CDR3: TGTGCCAGCAGTTCGGGTCGGGACACCGGGGAGCTGTTTTTT. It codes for CASSSGRDTGELFF.

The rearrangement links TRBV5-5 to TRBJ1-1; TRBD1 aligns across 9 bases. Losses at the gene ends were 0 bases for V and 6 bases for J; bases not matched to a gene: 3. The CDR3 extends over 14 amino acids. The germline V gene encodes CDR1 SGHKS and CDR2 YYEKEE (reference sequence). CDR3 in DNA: TGTGCCAGCAGCTTGGTACAGGGGGCATCTGAAGCTTTCTTT. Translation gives CASSLVQGASEAFF. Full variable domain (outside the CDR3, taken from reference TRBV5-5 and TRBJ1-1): DAGVTQSPTHLIKTRGQQVTLRCSPISGHKSVSWYQQVLGQGPQFIFQYYEKEERGRGNFPDRFSARQFPNYSSELNVNALLLGDSALYLCASSLVQGASEAFFGQGTRLTVV.

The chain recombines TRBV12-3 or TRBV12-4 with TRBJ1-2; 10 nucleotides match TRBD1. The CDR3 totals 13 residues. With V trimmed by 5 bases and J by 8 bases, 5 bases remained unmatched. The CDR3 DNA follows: TGTGCCAGCAGTCCGGGACAGGGGATCGGCTACACCTTC. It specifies CASSPGQGIGYTF.

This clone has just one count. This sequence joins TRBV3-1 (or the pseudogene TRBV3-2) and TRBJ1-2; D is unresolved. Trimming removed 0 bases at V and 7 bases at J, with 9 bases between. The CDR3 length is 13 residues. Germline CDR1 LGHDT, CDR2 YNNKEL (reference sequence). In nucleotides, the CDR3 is TGTGCCAGCAGCCAAGAGGAGGATTTTGGCTACACCTTC. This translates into CASSQEEDFGYTF.

In DNA form, the CDR3 reads TGTGCCAGCAGCGCCCAGGGAGGCAGGGACGCTTTCTTT. Protein: CASSAQGGRDAFF. This chain joins TRBV13 and TRBJ1-1; possible D gene TRBD1, 5 bases. V lost 5 bases and J 11 bases, leaving 18 bases between the germline ends. Germline-derived CDR1 and CDR2 are PRHDT and FYEKMQ (reference sequence). This CDR3 has 13 amino acids.

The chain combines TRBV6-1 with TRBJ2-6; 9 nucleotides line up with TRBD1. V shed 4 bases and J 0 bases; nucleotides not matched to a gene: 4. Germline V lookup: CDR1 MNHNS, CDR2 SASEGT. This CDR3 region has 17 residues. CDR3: CASSGTGVASGANVLTF. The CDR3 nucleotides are TGTGCCAGCAGTGGGACAGGGGTAGCCTCTGGGGCCAACGTCCTGACTTTC.